Listed here are 24 T cell receptor beta chains from one sample, sequenced in a study of breast tumors, draining lymph nodes, adjacent tissues. Samples came from axillary lymph nodes draining the breast cancer. One entry per CDR3 protein results from TCRdb running MiXCR on the multiplex PCR reads. Among over 250,000 distinct CDR3 sequences, 30% to 35% were seen once, and the ten largest hold more than 0.95%. Material for sequencing was axillary lymph node tissue. The source is a female donor with breast cancer. Some clones in this sample may be carry-over from other donors' samples.

This clonotype was detected ten times or more. The chain recombines TRBV7-9 with TRBJ2-7, with D unclear. The CDR3 has 11 residues. Germline-derived CDR1 and CDR2 are SEHNR and FQNEAQ (reference sequence). V shed 3 bases and J shed 5 bases, with 5 bases lying between them. The CDR3 nucleotides read TGTGCCAGCAGCTTCGAAAACGAGCAGTACTTC. As protein: CASSFENEQYF.

This chain uses TRBV27 with TRBJ2-7; D perhaps matches TRBD2 (5 bases). V lost 1 base and J 2 bases, leaving 12 bases between the germline ends. CDR1 is MNHEY, CDR2 SMNVEV, per germline (reference sequence). The CDR3 is 15 residues long. CDR3 residues: CASSLFGVRAYEQYF. CDR3 in DNA: TGTGCCAGCAGTTTATTCGGGGTTAGGGCCTACGAGCAGTACTTC.

This clonotype occurred many times. The gene calls are TRBV9 and TRBJ2-1, with 9 bases lining up with TRBD2. CDR3 length: 16 amino acids. The junction had 5 bases not matched to a gene; V was cut back by 0 bases and J by 4 bases. CDR1 is SGDLS and CDR2 is YYNGEE in the germline V gene. Here the CDR3 DNA reads TGTGCCAGCAGCGTAGTTAGCGGGAGTCTTTACAATGAGCAGTTCTTC. Protein sequence: CASSVVSGSLYNEQFF.

This clonotype occurred many times. The chain combines TRBV28 with TRBJ1-4; 8 nucleotides align to TRBD1. The ends lost 8 bases at V and 6 bases at J; junction bases unmatched: 2. CDR3 length: 12 residues. Germline V CDR1 and CDR2: MDHEN, SYDVKM. CDR3: CASGTGYEKLFF. CDR3 in DNA: TGTGCCAGCGGGACAGGCTATGAAAAACTGTTTTTT.

As regards this clonotype: One end of the junction fails to match germline, which may point to a read error. This chain connects TRBV7-6 to TRBJ2-5, with D possibly TRBD1 on 6 matching bases. The germline V gene has CDR1 SGHVS and CDR2 FNYEAQ. This CDR3 contains 13 residues. CDR3 nucleotide sequence: TGTGCTAGCACTCAGGGGCTACAAGAGACCCAGTACTTC. The encoded protein is CASTQGLQETQYF. The variable domain in full, with the rest retrieved from reference TRBV7-6 and TRBJ2-5, is GAGVSQSPRYKVTKRGQDVALRCDPISGHVSLYWYRQALGQGPEFLTYFNYEAQQDKSGLPNDRFSAERPEGSISTLTIQRTEQRDSAMYRCASTQGLQETQYFGPGTRLLVL.

On this clonotype itself: This may be a read error: a much more frequent sequence differs by one nucleotide. The chain is built from TRBV9 and TRBJ2-5; 10 positions match TRBD2. CDR3 length equals 15 residues. The germline gives CDR1 SGDLS, CDR2 YYNGEE. The CDR3 coding sequence is TGTGCCAGCAGCGCCGGGACTAGCGTCCAAGAGACCCCGTACTTC. Protein product: CASSAGTSVQETPYF.

Of note for this clonotype: Possible read error: a much larger clone is one base away. J is TRBJ2-2 and V is TRBV20-1, with D perhaps TRBD2 (5 bases). This CDR3 has 13 residues. CDR1 is DFQATT, CDR2 SNEGSKA, per germline (reference sequence). CDR3 sequence: CSAPELNTGELSF. CDR3 in DNA: TGCAGTGCTCCCGAGCTAAATACCGGGGAGCTGTCTTTT.

This chain joins TRBV25-1 and TRBJ2-2; D is possibly TRBD1 or TRBD2 (5 bases each). Trimming stripped 8 bases from V and 8 bases from J, with 24 bases between. The CDR3 sequence is 16 residues long. Germline assignment: CDR1 MGHDK and CDR2 SYGVNS. Here the CDR3 DNA reads TGTGCCAGCCGCCGATTGAACCTCGGGGCTGGTGGGGAGCTGTTTTTT. Translated, it gives CASRRLNLGAGGELFF.

This clonotype has a handful of counts. A much larger clone sits a single nucleotide away, making a read error possible. The V and J genes are TRBV4-1 and TRBJ2-5; D unclear. From germline, CDR1 is MGHRA and CDR2 YSYEKL. The CDR3 covers 14 residues. CDR3 bases: TGCGCCAGCGGCCAAGTTCTGGCCAAAGAGACCCAGTACTTC. This codes for CASGQVLAKETQYF.

This clonotype was observed many times. The chain uses TRBV4-3 and TRBJ1-2, with D uncertain. Germline V gives CDR1 LGHNA, CDR2 YSLEER. The CDR3 spans 14 residues. V was clipped by 1 base and J by 5 bases, with 11 bases between them. For the CDR3, the DNA is TGCGCCAGCAGCCAAGGGCAGACCTTTTATGGCTACACCTTC. Translation gives CASSQGQTFYGYTF.

This clonotype was counted many times. The V call is TRBV12-5, the J call TRBJ2-1; 7 positions match TRBD2. The CDR3 has 13 residues. CDR1 LGHNT and CDR2 FRNRAP come from the germline V gene. With V trimmed by 3 bases and J by 6 bases, 2 bases remained unmatched. As DNA, the CDR3 is TGTGCTAGTGGTTTATGGGGGGGCAATGAGCAGTTCTTC. Protein product: CASGLWGGNEQFF.

With respect to this clonotype: A much larger clonotype is one base distant, so this may be a read error. This chain links TRBV19 with TRBJ2-7, with 7 bases matching TRBD2. Germline V gene lookup returns CDR1 LNHDA and CDR2 SQIVND (reference sequence). The CDR3 is made up of 16 amino acids. J gave up 9 bases and V 4 bases, and 18 bases lay outside the gene matches. CDR3 DNA: TGTGCCAGTAGTACGACCGGGACTAACGATGCCCACGGGCAGTACTTC. Its protein is CASSTTGTNDAHGQYF.

This clonotype was detected ten times or more. This sequence joins TRBV19 and TRBJ2-3; the match to TRBD1 covers 8 bases. This CDR3 has 13 amino acids. Germline lookup yields CDR1 LNHDA and CDR2 SQIVND (reference sequence). Trimming at V came to 10 bases and at J to 0 bases, leaving 3 bases not matched to a gene. Here the CDR3 DNA reads TGTGCCACCCGGGACAGGAGCACAGATACGCAGTATTTT. It specifies CATRDRSTDTQYF.

The chain has TRBV6-5 and TRBJ1-1; 7 bases are shared with TRBD1. Losses at the gene ends were 6 bases for V and 3 bases for J; bases not matched to a gene: 7. The CDR3 consists of 14 residues. In germline, CDR1 is MNHEY, CDR2 SVGAGI. The CDR3 is CASRIGQAYTEAFF. The CDR3, as DNA: TGTGCCAGCAGAATCGGACAGGCTTACACTGAAGCTTTCTTT.

With regard to this clonotype: One end of the junction does not line up with germline, which may come from a read error. The CDR3 nucleotides are TGTGCCAGCATCGTAGGGACAGGGAAAAAACTGCTTTTT. Its protein is CASIVGTGKKLLF. The chain employs TRBV9 and TRBJ1-4; the match to TRBD1 covers 9 bases. The germline V gene encodes CDR1 SGDLS and CDR2 YYNGEE. There are 13 residues in the CDR3.

The chain's CDR3 is CASSSPLAGTYNEQFF. In DNA form, the CDR3 reads TGTGCCAGCAGTTCCCCCCTAGCGGGAACCTACAATGAGCAGTTCTTC. The rearrangement joins TRBV12-3 or TRBV12-4 to TRBJ2-1; 9 bases are shared with TRBD2. Germline trimming cut 4 bases from V and 2 bases from J; bases unmatched to any gene: 6. The CDR3 runs to 16 residues.

In this sample, this clonotype turned up a few times. The rearrangement joins TRBV20-1 to TRBJ2-7, with TRBD2 matching 9 bases. The length of the CDR3 is 13 residues. Germline V gene lookup returns CDR1 DFQATT and CDR2 SNEGSKA (reference sequence). J was trimmed by 10 bases and V by 4 bases; bases with no gene match: 11. CDR3 sequence (DNA): TGCAGTGCTATACGGGGTAGCGGGAGTGCTCAGTACTTC. It codes for CSAIRGSGSAQYF.

Note on this clonotype: Possible read error: a much larger clone is one base away. The J gene is TRBJ2-1, the V gene TRBV19; D could derive from TRBD1 or TRBD2 (5 bases each). Trimming shortened V by 5 bases and J by 6 bases, and 17 bases separated the two germline ends. The CDR3 has 15 amino acids. The V gene's germline CDR1 is LNHDA and CDR2 SQIVND (reference sequence). CDR3 coding DNA: TGTGCCAGTAGTCTGGGCCCGGGACGACCCAATGAGCAGTTCTTC. It yields the protein CASSLGPGRPNEQFF.

The chain recombines TRBV20-1 with TRBJ1-1, with D unclear. Germline V CDR1 and CDR2: DFQATT, SNEGSKA (reference sequence). This CDR3 contains 14 residues. V lost 3 bases to trimming and J lost 0 bases, with 11 bases between them. The CDR3 spells CSARIGAMNTEAFF. The CDR3 DNA reads as TGCAGTGCTAGGATTGGCGCAATGAACACTGAAGCTTTCTTT.

The chain is built from TRBV7-2 and TRBJ2-5, with 7 bases identical to TRBD2. CDR1 and CDR2 from the germline V gene are SGHTA and FQGNSA. This CDR3 comprises 18 residues. V was pared by 2 bases and J by 7 bases, with 19 bases of the junction left unmatched. The CDR3 protein is CASSLPRVGGTKQPTQYF. CDR3 bases: TGTGCCAGCAGCTTACCTCGGGTCGGGGGGACTAAACAACCGACCCAGTACTTC.

V usage is TRBV28 and J usage is TRBJ1-3; D gene uncertain. Germline CDR1 and CDR2: MDHEN and SYDVKM. V gave up 4 bases and J gave up 4 bases, with 11 bases separating them. This CDR3 spans 14 amino acids. The CDR3 DNA follows: TGTGCCAGCAGTTCAGGCCTCGGAGGAAACACCATATATTTT. The encoded protein is CASSSGLGGNTIYF.

This clonotype appeared a few times. This may arise from a read error, as a much more abundant clone is one base away. The chain recombines TRBV9 with TRBJ2-5; D unclear. The length of the CDR3 is 14 residues. Germline CDR1 is SGDLS and CDR2 is YYNGEE. CDR3 nucleotide sequence: TGTGCCAGCAGCGCCGGACGGTCCCAAGAGACCCAGTCCTTC. This encodes CASSAGRSQETQSF. The entire variable domain, with the rest obtained from reference TRBV9 and TRBJ2-5, is as follows: DSGVTQTPKHLITATGQRVTLRCSPRSGDLSVYWYQQSLDQGLQFLIQYYNGEERAKGNILERFSAQQFPDLHSELNLSSLELGDSALYFCASSAGRSQETQSFGPGTRLLVL.

As regards this clonotype: Since no conserved phenylalanine or tryptophan closes the CDR3, a read error is the likely cause. V gene TRBV14 combines with J gene TRBJ2-5, with 9 nucleotides matching TRBD2. Germline CDR1 SGHDN, CDR2 FVKESK. The CDR3 extends over 13 amino acids. Trimming cost V 4 bases and J 3 bases; bases outside gene matches: 0. DNA of the CDR3: TGTGCCAGCAGCCCTAGCGGGAAAGAGACCCAGTACTCC. Translated, it gives CASSPSGKETQYS.

Details on this clonotype: A clone one base away is much larger, so this may be a read error. The gene calls are TRBV11-3 and TRBJ2-5; 10 positions agree with TRBD2. The germline V gene has CDR1 SGHNT and CDR2 YENEEA. This CDR3 contains 16 residues. The CDR3 DNA is TGTGCCGGCAGCGATCGAACTAGCGGGACACAAGAGACCCAGTACTTC. This sequence encodes CAGSDRTSGTQETQYF.